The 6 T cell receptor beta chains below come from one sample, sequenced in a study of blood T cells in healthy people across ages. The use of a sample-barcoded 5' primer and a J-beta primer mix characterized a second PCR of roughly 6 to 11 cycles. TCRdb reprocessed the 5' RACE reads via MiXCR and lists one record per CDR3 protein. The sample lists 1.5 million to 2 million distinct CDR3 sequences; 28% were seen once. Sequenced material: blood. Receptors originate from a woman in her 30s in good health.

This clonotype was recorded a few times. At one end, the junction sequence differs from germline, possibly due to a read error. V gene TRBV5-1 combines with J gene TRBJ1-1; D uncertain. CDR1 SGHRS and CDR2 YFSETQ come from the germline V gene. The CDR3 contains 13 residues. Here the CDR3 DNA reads TGCGCCAGTAGCTTGAATCAGGCCGCTGAAGCTTTCTTT. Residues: CASSLNQAAEAFF.

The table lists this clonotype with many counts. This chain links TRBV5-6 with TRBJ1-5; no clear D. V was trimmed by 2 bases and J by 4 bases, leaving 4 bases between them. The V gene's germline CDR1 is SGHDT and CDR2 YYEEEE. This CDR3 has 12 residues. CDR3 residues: CASSLFNQPQHF. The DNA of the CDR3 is TGTGCCAGCAGCTTATTTAATCAGCCCCAGCATTTT.

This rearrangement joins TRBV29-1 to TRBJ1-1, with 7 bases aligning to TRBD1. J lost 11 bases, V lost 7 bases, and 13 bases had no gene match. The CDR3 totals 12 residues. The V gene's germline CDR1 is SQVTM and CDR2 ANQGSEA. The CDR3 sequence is CSAYTGERLAFF. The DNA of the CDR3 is TGCAGCGCCTATACAGGGGAGCGACTGGCTTTCTTT.

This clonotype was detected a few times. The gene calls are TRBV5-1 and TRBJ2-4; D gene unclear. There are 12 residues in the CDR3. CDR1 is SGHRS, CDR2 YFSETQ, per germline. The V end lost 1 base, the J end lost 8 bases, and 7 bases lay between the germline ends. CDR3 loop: CASSLPDYIQYF. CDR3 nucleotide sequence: TGCGCCAGCAGCTTGCCGGATTACATTCAGTACTTC.

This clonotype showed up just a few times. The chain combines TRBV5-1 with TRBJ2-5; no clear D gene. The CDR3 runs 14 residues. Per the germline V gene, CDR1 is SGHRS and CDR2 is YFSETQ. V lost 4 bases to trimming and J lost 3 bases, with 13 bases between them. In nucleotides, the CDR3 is TGCGCCAGCAGCCTGTTAAGCTCCAAAGAGACCCAGTACTTC. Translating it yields CASSLLSSKETQYF.

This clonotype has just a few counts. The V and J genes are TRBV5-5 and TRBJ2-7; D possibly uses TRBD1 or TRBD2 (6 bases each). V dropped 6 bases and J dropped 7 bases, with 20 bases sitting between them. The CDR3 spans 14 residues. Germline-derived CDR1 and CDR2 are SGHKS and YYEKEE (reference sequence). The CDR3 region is CASNSARGAEEQYF. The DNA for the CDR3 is TGTGCCAGCAACTCGGCGAGGGGGGCAGAAGAGCAGTACTTC. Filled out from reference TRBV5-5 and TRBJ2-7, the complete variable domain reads DAGVTQSPTHLIKTRGQQVTLRCSPISGHKSVSWYQQVLGQGPQFIFQYYEKEERGRGNFPDRFSARQFPNYSSELNVNALLLGDSALYLCASNSARGAEEQYFGPGTRLTVT.